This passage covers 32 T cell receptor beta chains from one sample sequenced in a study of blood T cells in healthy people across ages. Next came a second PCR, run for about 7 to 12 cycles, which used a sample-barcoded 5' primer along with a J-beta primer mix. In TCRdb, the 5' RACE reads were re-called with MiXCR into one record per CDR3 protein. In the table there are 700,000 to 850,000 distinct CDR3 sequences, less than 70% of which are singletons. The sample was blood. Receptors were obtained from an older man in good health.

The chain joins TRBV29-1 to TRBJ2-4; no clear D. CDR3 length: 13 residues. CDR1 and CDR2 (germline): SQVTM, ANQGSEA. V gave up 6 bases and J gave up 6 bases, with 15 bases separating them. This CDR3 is CSVGEVDGNIQYF. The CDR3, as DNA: TGCAGCGTCGGCGAAGTGGACGGAAACATTCAGTACTTC.

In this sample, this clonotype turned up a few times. CDR3 in amino acids: CASGTGPDNEQFF. The CDR3 DNA reads as TGTGCCAGCGGGACGGGGCCTGACAATGAGCAGTTCTTC. The chain uses TRBV7-2 and TRBJ2-1; either TRBD1 or TRBD2 may fit D (5 bases each). Per the germline V gene, CDR1 is SGHTA and CDR2 is FQGNSA. This CDR3 contains 13 residues. V lost 8 bases, J lost 5 bases, and 13 bases lay in between.

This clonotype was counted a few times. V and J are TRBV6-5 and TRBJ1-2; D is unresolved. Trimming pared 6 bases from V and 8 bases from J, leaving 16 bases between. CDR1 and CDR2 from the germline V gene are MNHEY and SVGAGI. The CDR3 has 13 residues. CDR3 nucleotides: TGTGCCAGCAGGTCCCCCCAAGCAGTAGGCTACACCTTC. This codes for CASRSPQAVGYTF.

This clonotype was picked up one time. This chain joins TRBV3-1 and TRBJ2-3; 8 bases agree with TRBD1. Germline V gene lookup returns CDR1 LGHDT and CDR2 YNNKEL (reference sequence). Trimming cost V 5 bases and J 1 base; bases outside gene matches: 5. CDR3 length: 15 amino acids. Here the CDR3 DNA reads TGTGCCAGCAGCGCGCGGGACAGGCGCACAGATACGCAGTATTTT. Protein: CASSARDRRTDTQYF.

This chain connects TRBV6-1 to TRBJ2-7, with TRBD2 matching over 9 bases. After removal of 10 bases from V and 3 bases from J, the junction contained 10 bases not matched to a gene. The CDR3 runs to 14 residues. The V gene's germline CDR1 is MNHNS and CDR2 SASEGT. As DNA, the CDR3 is TGTGCCACCAGACTAGCGGAGACCCTCTACGAGCAGTACTTC. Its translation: CATRLAETLYEQYF.

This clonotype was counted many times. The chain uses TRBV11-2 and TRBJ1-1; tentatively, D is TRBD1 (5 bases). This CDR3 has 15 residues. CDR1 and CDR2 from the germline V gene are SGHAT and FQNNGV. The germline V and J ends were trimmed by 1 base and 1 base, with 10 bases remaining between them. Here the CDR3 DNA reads TGTGCCAGCAGCTTAGGCCACACAGGGAACACTGAAGCTTTCTTT. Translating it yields CASSLGHTGNTEAFF.

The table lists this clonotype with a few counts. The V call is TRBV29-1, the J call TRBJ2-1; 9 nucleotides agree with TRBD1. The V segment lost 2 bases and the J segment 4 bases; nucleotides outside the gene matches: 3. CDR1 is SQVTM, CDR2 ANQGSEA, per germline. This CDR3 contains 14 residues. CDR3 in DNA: TGCAGCGTTGAACGGGGACAGGGATACAATGAGCAGTTCTTC. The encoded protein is CSVERGQGYNEQFF.

CDR3 DNA sequence: TGTGCCAGCACTCTAGCGGGTGAGGAGACCCAGTACTTC. Protein sequence: CASTLAGEETQYF. This rearrangement joins TRBV2 to TRBJ2-4; 8 nucleotides line up with TRBD2. The J call could be wrong; TRBJ2-5 is a better fit for the DNA end. The CDR3 consists of 13 residues. Germline assignment: CDR1 SNHLY and CDR2 FYNNEI.

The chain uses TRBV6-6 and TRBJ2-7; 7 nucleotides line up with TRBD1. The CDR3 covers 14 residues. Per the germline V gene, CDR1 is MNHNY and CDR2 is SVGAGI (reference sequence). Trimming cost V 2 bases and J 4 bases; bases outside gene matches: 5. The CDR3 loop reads CASSYGDRFYEQYF. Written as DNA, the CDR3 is TGTGCCAGCAGTTACGGGGACAGATTTTACGAGCAGTACTTC.

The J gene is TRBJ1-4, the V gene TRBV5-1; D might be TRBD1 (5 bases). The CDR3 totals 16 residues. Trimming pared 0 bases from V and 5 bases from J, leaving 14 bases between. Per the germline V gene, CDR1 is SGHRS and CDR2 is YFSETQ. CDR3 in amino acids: CASSLDPAGQNEKLFF. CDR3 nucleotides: TGCGCCAGCAGCTTGGACCCCGCGGGGCAGAATGAAAAACTGTTTTTT.

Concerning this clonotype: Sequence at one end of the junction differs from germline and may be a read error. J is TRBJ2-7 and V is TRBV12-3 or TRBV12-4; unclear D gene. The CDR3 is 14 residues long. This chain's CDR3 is CASILRFDTYEQYF. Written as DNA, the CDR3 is TGTGCCAGCATTTTAAGGTTTGACACCTACGAGCAGTACTTC.

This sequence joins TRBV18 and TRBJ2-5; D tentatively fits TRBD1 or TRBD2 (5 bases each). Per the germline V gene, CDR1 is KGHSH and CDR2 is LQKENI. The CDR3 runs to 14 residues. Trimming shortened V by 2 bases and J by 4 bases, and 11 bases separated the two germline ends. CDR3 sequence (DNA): TGTGCCAGCTCACCATTTGACGGGGCAGAGACCCAGTACTTC. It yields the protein CASSPFDGAETQYF.

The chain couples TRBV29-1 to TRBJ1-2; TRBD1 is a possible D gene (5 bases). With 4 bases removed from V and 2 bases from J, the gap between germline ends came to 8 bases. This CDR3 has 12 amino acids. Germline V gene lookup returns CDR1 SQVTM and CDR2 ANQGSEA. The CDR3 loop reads CSVAKGNYGYTF. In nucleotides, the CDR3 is TGCAGCGTTGCGAAGGGGAACTATGGCTACACCTTC.

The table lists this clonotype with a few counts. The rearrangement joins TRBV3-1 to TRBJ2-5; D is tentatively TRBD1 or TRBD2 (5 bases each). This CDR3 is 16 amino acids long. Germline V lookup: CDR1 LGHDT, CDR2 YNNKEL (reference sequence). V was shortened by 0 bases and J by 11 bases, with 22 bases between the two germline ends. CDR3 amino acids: CASSQEYGMGLDGQYF. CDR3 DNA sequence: TGTGCCAGCAGCCAAGAATACGGGATGGGGCTGGATGGGCAGTACTTC.

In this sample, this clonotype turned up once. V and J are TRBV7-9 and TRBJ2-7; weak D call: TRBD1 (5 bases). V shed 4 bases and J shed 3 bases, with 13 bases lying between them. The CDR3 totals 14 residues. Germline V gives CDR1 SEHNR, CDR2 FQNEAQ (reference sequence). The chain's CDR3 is CASSSQTVSYEQYF. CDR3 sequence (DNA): TGTGCCAGCAGCTCTCAGACAGTAAGCTACGAGCAGTACTTC.

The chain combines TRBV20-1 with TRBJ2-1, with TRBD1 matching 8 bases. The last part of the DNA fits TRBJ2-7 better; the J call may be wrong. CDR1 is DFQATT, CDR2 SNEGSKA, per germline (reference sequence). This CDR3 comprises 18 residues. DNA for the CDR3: TGCAGTGCTAGATCCCAGCTCATCCGGGACAGGTCCTACAATGAGCAGTACTTC. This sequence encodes CSARSQLIRDRSYNEQYF.

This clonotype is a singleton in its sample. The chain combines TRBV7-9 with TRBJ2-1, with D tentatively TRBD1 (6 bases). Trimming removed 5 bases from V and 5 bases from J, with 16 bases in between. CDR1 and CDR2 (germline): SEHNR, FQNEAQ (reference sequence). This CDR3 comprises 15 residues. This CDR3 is CASSQGHLNNNEQFF. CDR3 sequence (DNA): TGTGCCAGCAGCCAGGGACACCTGAACAACAATGAGCAGTTCTTC.

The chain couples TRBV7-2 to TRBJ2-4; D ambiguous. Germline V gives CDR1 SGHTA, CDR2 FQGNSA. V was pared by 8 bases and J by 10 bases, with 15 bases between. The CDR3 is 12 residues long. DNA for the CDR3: TGTGCCAGCGGCAGTGGAGCGCTTATTCAGTACTTC. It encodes CASGSGALIQYF.

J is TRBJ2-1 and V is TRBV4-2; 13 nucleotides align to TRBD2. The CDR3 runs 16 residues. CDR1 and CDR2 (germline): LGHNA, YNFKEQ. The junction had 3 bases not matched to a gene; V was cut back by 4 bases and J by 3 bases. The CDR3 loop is CASSPGLAGDYNEQFF. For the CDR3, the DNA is TGTGCCAGCAGCCCAGGACTAGCGGGGGACTACAATGAGCAGTTCTTC.

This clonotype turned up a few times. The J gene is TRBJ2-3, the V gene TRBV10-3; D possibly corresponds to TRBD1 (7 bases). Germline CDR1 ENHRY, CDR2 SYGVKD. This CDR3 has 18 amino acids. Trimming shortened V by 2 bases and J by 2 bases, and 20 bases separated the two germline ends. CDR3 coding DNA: TGTGCCATCAGTGAGCGAGAGACAGGGAGGAGAGTCACAGATACGCAGTATTTT. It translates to CAISERETGRRVTDTQYF.

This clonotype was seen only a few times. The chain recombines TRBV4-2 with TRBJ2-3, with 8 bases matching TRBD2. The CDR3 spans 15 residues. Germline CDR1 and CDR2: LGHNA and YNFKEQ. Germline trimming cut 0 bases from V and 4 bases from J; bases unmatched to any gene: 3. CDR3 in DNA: TGTGCCAGCAGCCAAGAAACGGGAGGGGCAGATACGCAGTATTTT. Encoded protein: CASSQETGGADTQYF.

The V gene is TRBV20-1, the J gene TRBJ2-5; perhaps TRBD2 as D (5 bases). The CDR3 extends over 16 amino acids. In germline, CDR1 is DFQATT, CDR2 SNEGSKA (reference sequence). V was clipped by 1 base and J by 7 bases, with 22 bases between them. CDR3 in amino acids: CSARAPRTGPGGTQYF. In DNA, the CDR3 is TGCAGTGCTAGAGCCCCTCGGACTGGGCCCGGTGGGACCCAGTACTTC.

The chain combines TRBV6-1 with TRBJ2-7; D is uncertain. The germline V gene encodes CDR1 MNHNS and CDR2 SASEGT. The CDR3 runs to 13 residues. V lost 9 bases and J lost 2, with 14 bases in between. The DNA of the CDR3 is TGTGCCAGTCGGACGGCGGATCCCTACGAGCAGTACTTC. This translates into CASRTADPYEQYF.

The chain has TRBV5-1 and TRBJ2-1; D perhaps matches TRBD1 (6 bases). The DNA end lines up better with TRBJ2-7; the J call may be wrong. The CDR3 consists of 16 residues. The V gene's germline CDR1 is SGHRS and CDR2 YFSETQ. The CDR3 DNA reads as TGCGCCAGCAGAACGGTTGCACAGGGTAAGGACAATGAGCAGTACTTC. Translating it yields CASRTVAQGKDNEQYF.

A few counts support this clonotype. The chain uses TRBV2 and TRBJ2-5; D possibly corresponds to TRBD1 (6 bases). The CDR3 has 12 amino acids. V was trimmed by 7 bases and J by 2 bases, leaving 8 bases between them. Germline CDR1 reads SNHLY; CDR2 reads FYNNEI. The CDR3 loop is CASNRAQETQYF. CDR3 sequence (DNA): TGTGCCAGCAACAGGGCACAAGAGACCCAGTACTTC.

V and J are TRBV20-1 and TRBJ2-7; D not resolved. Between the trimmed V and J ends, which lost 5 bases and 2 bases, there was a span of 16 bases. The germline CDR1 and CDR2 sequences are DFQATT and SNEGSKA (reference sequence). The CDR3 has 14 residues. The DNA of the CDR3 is TGCAGTGCTCAGGCCTTAATTGGCCCCTACGAGCAGTACTTC. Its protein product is CSAQALIGPYEQYF.

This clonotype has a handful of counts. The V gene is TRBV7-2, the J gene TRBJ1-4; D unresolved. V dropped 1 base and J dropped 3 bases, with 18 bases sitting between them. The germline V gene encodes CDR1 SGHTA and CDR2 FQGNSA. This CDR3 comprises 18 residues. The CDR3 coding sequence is TGTGCCAGCAGCTTAGTCGACTTGTCGGGTTTACCTAATGAAAAACTGTTTTTT. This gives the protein CASSLVDLSGLPNEKLFF.

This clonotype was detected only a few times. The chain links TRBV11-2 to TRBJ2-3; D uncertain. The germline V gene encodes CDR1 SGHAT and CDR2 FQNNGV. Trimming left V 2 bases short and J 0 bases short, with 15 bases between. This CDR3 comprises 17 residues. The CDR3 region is CASSLRSPGLSTDTQYF. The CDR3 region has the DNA TGTGCCAGCAGCTTAAGATCCCCCGGGCTTAGCACAGATACGCAGTATTTT. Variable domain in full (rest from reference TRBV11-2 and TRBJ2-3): EAGVAQSPRYKIIEKRQSVAFWCNPISGHATLYWYQQILGQGPKLLIQFQNNGVVDDSQLPKDRFSAERLKGVDSTLKIQPAKLEDSAVYLCASSLRSPGLSTDTQYFGPGTRLTVL.

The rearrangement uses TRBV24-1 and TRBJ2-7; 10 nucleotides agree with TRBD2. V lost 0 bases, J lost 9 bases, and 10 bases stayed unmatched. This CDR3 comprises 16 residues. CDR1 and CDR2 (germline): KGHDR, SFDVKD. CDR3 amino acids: CATSDLRSGRDEVQYF. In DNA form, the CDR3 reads TGTGCCACCAGTGATTTGAGGAGCGGGAGGGATGAGGTGCAGTACTTC.

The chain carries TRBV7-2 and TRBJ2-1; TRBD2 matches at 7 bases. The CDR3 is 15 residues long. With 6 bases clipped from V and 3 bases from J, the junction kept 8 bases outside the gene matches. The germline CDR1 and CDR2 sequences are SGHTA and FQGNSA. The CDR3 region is CASRSGLAVYNEQFF. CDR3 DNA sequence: TGTGCCAGCAGGTCCGGGCTAGCGGTCTACAATGAGCAGTTCTTC.

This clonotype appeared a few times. The CDR3 here is CASSITGTPLETQYF. The CDR3 nucleotides are TGTGCCAGCAGCATCACTGGGACGCCGCTTGAGACCCAGTACTTC. The chain combines TRBV28 with TRBJ2-5; perhaps D is TRBD1 or TRBD2 (5 bases each). V lost 6 bases, J lost 5 bases, and 19 bases lay in between. The CDR3 is 15 amino acids. Germline values: CDR1 MDHEN, CDR2 SYDVKM. Full variable domain (missing parts from reference TRBV28 and TRBJ2-5): DVKVTQSSRYLVKRTGEKVFLECVQDMDHENMFWYRQDPGLGLRLIYFSYDVKMKEKGDIPEGYSVSREKKERFSLILESASTNQTSMYLCASSITGTPLETQYFGPGTRLLVL.

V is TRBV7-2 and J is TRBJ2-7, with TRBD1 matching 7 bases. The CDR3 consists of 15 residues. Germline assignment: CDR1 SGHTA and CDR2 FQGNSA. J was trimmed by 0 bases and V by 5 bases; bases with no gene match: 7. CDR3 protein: CASSQGQLYSYEQYF. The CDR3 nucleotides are TGTGCCAGCAGCCAGGGACAGTTATACTCCTACGAGCAGTACTTC.